This note documents a single T cell receptor beta chain sequence. Its cognate antigen is unknown. The data were obtained in a study of beta chain features in type 1 diabetes. Study-wide background: Summed over all samples, the examined sorted cells came to 95 million to 120 million. Study observations and caveats: All four CD4+ subsets of Type 1 diabetes patients contained TCRB CDR3s that were moderately but significantly shorter.

CDR1 SEHNR and CDR2 FQNEAQ come from the germline V gene (reference sequence). Between the trimmed V and J ends, which lost 1 base and 5 bases, there was a span of 12 bases. The CDR3 contains 14 residues. All of the isolated RNA was reverse transcribed, so expressed TCRB transcripts were sequenced. Generated by immunoSEQ multiplex PCR, the TCRdb table keeps only in-frame clones and is missing some. The table has fewer than 350,000 clones, approximately 15% seen once. Material for sequencing was naive CD4+ T cells from blood. This TCR was sampled from a man aged 18 to 30 with type 1 diabetes. V is TRBV7-9 and J is TRBJ2-7; D gene unclear. CDR3: CASSLEWQADEQYF. The DNA for the CDR3 is TGTGCCAGCAGCTTAGAGTGGCAGGCCGACGAGCAGTACTTC.